This T cell receptor (beta chain) originates from a study of blood T cell repertoires in COVID-19 (dated by TCRdb to 2019 to 2021). With respect to the entire study: Collaborator samples came from the United States, Italy and Spain and covered acute and convalescent phases of COVID-19. The prospective study material was composed of cDNA or gDNA derived from T cells, B-cell-depleted T cells, or PBMCs. Deeply sampled blood TCRbeta repertoires from subjects exposed to, actively infected with, or recovered from COVID-19 were included in the dataset. The repertoires were released in a freely available public database meant as a resource for research on the immune response to SARS-CoV-2. Samples were obtained from the ongoing ImmuneRACE study (first 160 participants) and from 1,000 to 1,500 subjects provided by 6 global collaborators. Sample metadata almost always included a de-identified subject ID, COVID-19 status, age in years and sex. Where available, HLA class I and class II types were obtained from metadata supplied by the sample provider rather than from assay-based typing.

The immunoSEQ Assay, a bias-controlled multiplex PCR, was used to amplify TCRbeta CDR3 regions from genomic DNA. On the study's bioinformatics: The number of nucleated cells in each sample was estimated from the amplification of reference gene primers within the assay. Sequence reads were collapsed and filtered to measure the absolute abundance of every unique TCRbeta CDR3 rearrangement. For each sample, productive Simpson clonality was calculated by taking the square root of Simpson's diversity index across productive rearrangements. The table comes from immuneACCESS by way of TCRdb, which keeps in-frame sequences with V and J called. Part of the clones is missing from these tables; in studies checked, under half for an unresolved V gene and the rest for unknown reasons. Clone size and V and J calls were adopted from that table, with D and trimming inferred from the DNA. The table for this sample lists approximately 100,000 clones; more than 80% of them were counted only once. The ten most abundant clones make up approximately 29% of the sample.

This clone was seen more than once but under ten times. This receptor's antigen is unknown. It has no much larger one-base neighbor in the sample; base qualities were not kept. From cysteine to phenylalanine, the CDR3 is 14 amino acids long. Solely the CDR3 DNA is kept, with 42 bases framed from the first base. Trimming removed 5 bases from V and 7 bases from J; the gene matches leave 9 bases unexplained. CDR1 and CDR2 (LGHDT, YNNKEL) derive from the germline V gene (reference sequence). Each collaborating institution followed its own protocols to collect whole blood in K2EDTA tubes. For TCRbeta analysis, collaborators shipped samples in one of three forms: frozen whole blood, isolated PBMCs, or DNA extracted from either of those sample types. The paper's findings and limits, for the study overall: The amount of clinical and demographic metadata varied by source and participant and was provided uncurated.

The clonotype comes from a woman over 75 with acute or convalescent COVID-19. The rearrangement combines TRBV3-1 (or the pseudogene TRBV3-2) with TRBJ2-7; the central 9 bases match TRBD2. Material for sequencing was peripheral blood. The CDR3 reads as follows: CASSSGGGGLEQYF. The nucleotide sequence is given as TGTGCCAGCAGCTCTGGCGGGGGGGGCCTTGAGCAGTACTTC.